Reported below is one TCR beta chain. The antigen is unknown. TCRdb analysed the RT-PCR reads with MiXCR anew, one entry per CDR3 protein. The repertoire holds more than 700,000 distinct CDR3 sequences, with 21% as singletons. This sample was included in a study of response to subunit inactivated influenza vaccine. Study-wide points: Each seasonal influenza vaccination, the authors suggested, recruits few new T cells.

Germline CDR1 ENHRY, CDR2 SYGVKD. The CDR3 length is 11 residues. V was shortened by 8 bases and J by 5 bases, with 7 bases between the two germline ends. This TCR came from a man aged 45-65 years who received an inactivated influenza vaccine. This specimen was PBMCs from blood, taken around 5 days after vaccination. The chain links TRBV10-3 to TRBJ2-1, with D possibly matching TRBD1 (5 bases). The CDR3 loop reads CAISGNNEQFF. DNA of the CDR3: TGTGCCATCTCAGGGAACAATGAGCAGTTCTTC.